This record looks at one T cell receptor (beta chain) sequence and its context. The data are from a study of cytomegalovirus exposure and HLA in healthy donors. PCR employed 60 Vbeta and 13 Jbeta primers. The table came from immunoSEQ multiplex PCR; TCRdb's copy has only in-frame clones and leaves some out. The sample yields approximately 150,000 clones, 77% seen once. The CDR3 totals 18 residues. CDR1 is LNHDA, CDR2 SQIVND, per germline (reference sequence). V lost 7 bases and J 3 bases, leaving 22 bases between the germline ends. Material for sequencing was PBMCs. V is TRBV19 and J is TRBJ2-6; possible D gene TRBD1, 8 bases. This TCR derives from a man aged 25 to 40 in good health and CMV-seropositive. As DNA, the CDR3 is TGTGCCAGTACCTCGAACAGGGGGGGACTTAGTGGGGCCAACGTCCTGACTTTC. Its translation is CASTSNRGGLSGANVLTF.